The T cell receptor (beta chain) described here comes from a study of blood T cell repertoires in COVID-19. Study-level information: Samples taken during acute and convalescent COVID-19 were collected in the United States, Italy and Spain. PBMCs, B-cell-depleted T cells, or T cells provided the cDNA or gDNA that made up the material.

Per the original methods: How many nucleated cells were present was estimated from reference gene primer amplification. The table came from immunoSEQ multiplex PCR; TCRdb's copy has only in-frame clones and leaves some out. The V and J calls and the clone size are those of that table, but D and trimming were determined from the DNA. The table shows around 150,000 clones, with about 85% occurring only once. This TCR was sampled from a human donor with acute or convalescent COVID-19. The donor label of this sample is uncertain. Source material: peripheral blood.

CDR3 nucleotides: TGTGCCAGCAGCTTTACTAGCGAACGCGGGGAGCTGTTTTTT. Translation gives CASSFTSERGELFF. The genes are TRBV7-2 and TRBJ2-2; 7 nucleotides align to TRBD2. The CDR3 sequence is 14 residues long. V lost 3 bases to trimming and J lost 7 bases; unmatched junction nucleotides: 5. The V gene's germline CDR1 is SGHTA and CDR2 FQGNSA.